Listed below are T cell receptor beta chains from one sample, sequenced in a study of blood T cell repertoires in COVID-19. Here immunoSEQ multiplex PCR was the method, and the copy in TCRdb shows in-frame clones only, minus some. The table lists fewer than 250,000 clones, roughly 82% of them singletons. The specimen was PBMCs or T cells enriched from blood (not recorded which). The origin of the receptors is a woman in her 50s who had recovered from COVID-19. CDR3s include the opening cysteine and the closing phenylalanine or tryptophan. A D gene is named only where the DNA matches it firmly. Not every row has a clone size; where given, it reads once, few, many or a size class.

d_call clone_size j_call v_call cdr3_nt cdr3_aa
NA few TRBJ1-1 TRBV5-4 TGTGCCAGCAGCTTCAACAGGGTGGAAGCTTTCTTT CASSFNRVEAFF
TRBD1 NA TRBJ2-3 TRBV3-1/TRBV3-2 TGTGCCAGCAGCCCCCCCATCCAGGGGGCCCCAGATACGCAGTATTTT CASSPPIQGAPDTQYF
NA NA TRBJ1-1 TRBV19 TGTGCCAGTAGTAGCCCCGGGGGTGGTGAAGCTTTCTTT CASSSPGGGEAFF
NA NA TRBJ1-2 TRBV20-1 TGCAGTGCTAGTATGGGCAGGGTGGGAGGCTACACCTTC CSASMGRVGGYTF
NA NA TRBJ1-5 TRBV6-2/TRBV6-3 TGTGCCAGCAGTTTAGGCGGGGGCGGCAATCAGCCCCAGCATTTT CASSLGGGGNQPQHF
TRBD1 NA TRBJ1-2 TRBV7-9 TGTGCCAGCAGCTCTGGACAGGGGAACCTTTATGGCTACACCTTC CASSSGQGNLYGYTF
NA NA TRBJ1-6 TRBV18 TGTGCCAGCTCACCACAGGGAGAGGATTCACCCCTCCACTTT CASSPQGEDSPLHF
NA NA TRBJ2-7 TRBV6-1 TGTGCCAGCAGTGAAGGACAAGCCTACGAGCAGTACTTC CASSEGQAYEQYF
TRBD2 NA TRBJ2-1 TRBV9 TGTGCCAGCAGCCTAACCGGGACTACCTCCTACAATGAGCAGTTCTTC CASSLTGTTSYNEQFF
NA NA TRBJ2-7 TRBV29-1 TGCAGCGTTCTAAAGGGGCCGGCCTACGAGCAGTACTTC CSVLKGPAYEQYF
NA NA TRBJ1-1 TRBV10-2 TGCGCCAGCATTCAGGGGACTGAAGCTTTCTTT CASIQGTEAFF
NA NA TRBJ2-7 TRBV6-2/TRBV6-3 TGTGCCAGCAGCTCCGGGTTACGTTTCTACGAGCAGTACTTC CASSSGLRFYEQYF
TRBD1 NA TRBJ2-6 TRBV3-1/TRBV3-2 TGTGCCAGCAGCCACGGACAGGGCGCTTCAGGAGCCAACGTCCTGACTTTC CASSHGQGASGANVLTF
TRBD1 NA TRBJ2-2 TRBV6-2/TRBV6-3 TGTGCCAGCAGCCCGGGACAGCTCCTGACCGGGGAGCTGTTTTTT CASSPGQLLTGELFF
NA NA TRBJ1-4 TRBV5-1 TGCGCCAGTTCGCCCGCCGGGGTTAATGAAAAACTGTTTTTT CASSPAGVNEKLFF
NA once TRBJ1-5 TRBV19 TGTGCCAGTAGTAGGCAGGGCGGTCAGCCCCAGCATTTT CASSRQGGQPQHF
NA NA TRBJ1-4 TRBV4-3 TGCGCCAGCAGCCAAGACGGAAGGGAGGGAGAAAAACTGTTTTTT CASSQDGREGEKLFF
TRBD1 NA TRBJ1-5 TRBV28 TGTGCCAGCAGACCAGGGACAGGGGGGGGTCAGCCCCAGCATTTT CASRPGTGGGQPQHF
TRBD1 NA TRBJ1-6 TRBV19 TGTGCCAGTAGTGTACAGGGGGCGCTTATTTCACCCCTCCACTTT CASSVQGALISPLHF
NA NA TRBJ1-5 TRBV6-5 TGTGCCAGCAGACCCTTCAGGGCCAATCAGCCCCAGCATTTT CASRPFRANQPQHF
TRBD2 NA TRBJ2-3 TRBV7-3 TGTGCCAGCAGCTCGACCGGGACTACCTCAGATACGCAGTATTTT CASSSTGTTSDTQYF
NA NA TRBJ1-2 TRBV28 TGTGCCAGCACCGAGACCGGGGGACGTAGTGGCTACACCTTC CASTETGGRSGYTF
TRBD1 NA TRBJ1-3 TRBV9 TGTGCCAGCAGCGGGGGGGACAGGCGCTCTGGAAACACCATATATTTT CASSGGDRRSGNTIYF
NA once TRBJ1-5 TRBV20-1 TGCAGTGCTAGTGTGGGGGCTCGCAATCAGCCCCAGCATTTT CSASVGARNQPQHF
NA NA TRBJ2-3 TRBV7-2 TGTGCCAGCAGCTTAGGCAGGGGCGATACGCAGTATTTT CASSLGRGDTQYF
TRBD1 NA TRBJ1-2 TRBV5-4 TGTGCCAGCAGCTCCCCCGGGACAGCCTATGGCTACACCTTC CASSSPGTAYGYTF
NA NA TRBJ2-7 TRBV5-4 TGTGCCAGCAGCCTTACCGGGACAAGCCTTTACGAGCAGTACTTC CASSLTGTSLYEQYF
TRBD1 NA TRBJ1-5 TRBV28 TGTGCCAGCAGCTGGGACAGGGTTTTACAGCCCCAGCATTTT CASSWDRVLQPQHF
TRBD1 NA TRBJ1-4 TRBV7-2 TGTGCCAGCAGCTCCCGGGACAGGCATAATGAAAAACTGTTTTTT CASSSRDRHNEKLFF
TRBD1 few TRBJ2-7 TRBV28 TGTGCCAGCACTAATCAGGGGGCGGGCTCCTACGAGCAGTACTTC CASTNQGAGSYEQYF
TRBD1 many TRBJ2-3 TRBV4-1 TGCGCCAGCAGCCAAGGGGGCCAGGGGGGCACAGATACGCAGTATTTT CASSQGGQGGTDTQYF
NA few TRBJ2-7 TRBV7-9 TGTGCCAGCAGCCCGCTTGGCAATACCTACGAGCAGTACTTC CASSPLGNTYEQYF
NA once TRBJ1-5 TRBV5-8 TGTGCCAGCAGCGTGGGGTACTATAGCAATCAGCCCCAGCATTTT CASSVGYYSNQPQHF
TRBD1 NA TRBJ2-7 TRBV30 TGTGCCTGGGGCCGCGGGACAGGGGTCCACGAGCAGTACTTC CAWGRGTGVHEQYF
NA NA TRBJ2-1 TRBV7-9 TGTGCCAGCAGCTTAGGGGCCACCTATGCCTACAATGAGCAGTTCTTC CASSLGATYAYNEQFF
NA NA TRBJ2-7 TRBV7-6 TGTGCCAGCAGCGCAGAGCCGGGCAGGGGCCACGAGCAGTACTTC CASSAEPGRGHEQYF
NA NA TRBJ1-6 TRBV7-8 TGTGCCAGCAGCTTAAAGCGGTTATCCGAGGATTCACCCCTCCACTTT CASSLKRLSEDSPLHF
NA NA TRBJ1-6 TRBV6-5 TGTGCCAGCTCCACCTCAGTGCGGGAGCGTTCGCCCCTCCACTTT CASSTSVRERSPLHF
NA NA TRBJ2-7 TRBV28 TGTGCCAGCAGTGGGGGCTCTGGAGGCTTCTACGAGCAGTACTTC CASSGGSGGFYEQYF
NA NA TRBJ1-4 TRBV4-3 TGCGCCAGCAGCCAAGATCAAGGGAGGACTAATGAAAAACTGTTTTTT CASSQDQGRTNEKLFF
TRBD1 NA TRBJ2-5 TRBV2 TGTGCCAGCAGGCAGGACAGGGAACGGCAAGAGACCCAGTACTTC CASRQDRERQETQYF
NA NA TRBJ2-3 TRBV7-9 TGTGCCAGCAGCCCCGGGGGAACGGTGGATACGCAGTATTTT CASSPGGTVDTQYF
TRBD1 NA TRBJ2-5 TRBV11-3 TGTGCCAGCAGCTTTCCAGGGGGCCCAGAGACCCAGTACTTC CASSFPGGPETQYF
NA NA TRBJ1-5 TRBV10-3 TGTGCCACCAAATCACCAGGAGGGGGGGGCAATCAGCCCCAGCATTTT CATKSPGGGGNQPQHF
TRBD1 NA TRBJ1-6 TRBV30 TGTGCCTGGACTCCGGGACAGTATAATTCACCCCTCCACTTT CAWTPGQYNSPLHF